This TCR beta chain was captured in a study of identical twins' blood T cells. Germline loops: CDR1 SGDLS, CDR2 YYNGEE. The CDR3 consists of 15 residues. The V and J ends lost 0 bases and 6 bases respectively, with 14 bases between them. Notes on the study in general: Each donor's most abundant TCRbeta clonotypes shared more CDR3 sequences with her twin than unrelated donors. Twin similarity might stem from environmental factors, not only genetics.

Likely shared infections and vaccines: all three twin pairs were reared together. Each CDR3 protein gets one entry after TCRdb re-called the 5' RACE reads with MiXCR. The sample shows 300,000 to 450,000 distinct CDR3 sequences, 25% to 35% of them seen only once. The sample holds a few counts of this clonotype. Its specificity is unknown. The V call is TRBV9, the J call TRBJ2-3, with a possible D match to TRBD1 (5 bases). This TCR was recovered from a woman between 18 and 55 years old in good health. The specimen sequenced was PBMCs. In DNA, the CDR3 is TGTGCCAGCAGCGTAGTTGGGGCGGTCGGGGATACGCAGTATTTT. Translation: CASSVVGAVGDTQYF.